This is a list of T cell receptor beta chains from one sample in a study of early stage breast cancer tumors. TCRdb's table, derived via immunoSEQ multiplex PCR, lists solely in-frame clones and lacks some. This table has 40,000 to 60,000 clones, around 83% appearing once. The sample consisted of blood. The receptors come from a person aged 45-65 years with breast cancer. CDR3s include the opening cysteine and the closing phenylalanine or tryptophan. A D gene is named only where the DNA matches it firmly. Expanded clones are given a class, and other clones once, few, many or no size at all.

TRBD1	NA	TRBV6-6	TRBJ1-4	TGTGCCAGCAGAACCGGGACAGGGGGCCGAGAAAAACTGTTTTTT	CASRTGTGGREKLFF
TRBD2	few	TRBV15	TRBJ2-5	TGTGCCACCAGCAGAGGACTAGCGAATGAAGAGACCCAGTACTTC	CATSRGLANEETQYF
NA	NA	TRBV5-6	TRBJ2-3	TGTGCCAGCAGCTCCGGACCGACTAGCACAGATACGCAGTATTTT	CASSSGPTSTDTQYF
TRBD1	NA	TRBV6-5	TRBJ1-2	TGTGCCAGCAGTCAATCGACAGGGTTCTATGGCTACACCTTC	CASSQSTGFYGYTF
NA	NA	TRBV4-3	TRBJ1-3	TGCGCCAGCAGCCAACGGAACACAGGGACCTCTGGAAACACCATATATTTT	CASSQRNTGTSGNTIYF
TRBD2	NA	TRBV30	TRBJ2-7	TGTGCCTGGAGTGTACCGCGGCAGGGGGGTATGGGCGGGAGGGCCGGTTACGAGCAGTACTTC	CAWSVPRQGGMGGRAGYEQYF
NA	NA	TRBV19	TRBJ2-5	TGTGCCAGTAGTATTGGGATGGGGAAGGAGACCCAGTACTTC	CASSIGMGKETQYF
TRBD1	NA	TRBV15	TRBJ1-2	TGTGCCACCAGCTTCCGACCAATCCGGGACAGGCTATACTACACCTTC	CATSFRPIRDRLYYTF
TRBD2	NA	TRBV7-2	TRBJ2-1	TGTGCCAGCAGCTTCCGGGGAGGTGGAGGGACTAACAATGAGCAGTTCTTC	CASSFRGGGGTNNEQFF
NA	once	TRBV14	TRBJ1-3	TGTGCCAGCAGCCAAGCTTTCTCTGGAAACACCATATATTTT	CASSQAFSGNTIYF
NA	NA	TRBV18	TRBJ2-5	TGTGCCAGCTCACCAGAAGAGACCCAGTACTTC	CASSPEETQYF
TRBD1	NA	TRBV5-8	TRBJ1-4	TGTGCCAGCAGCTTGGGGACAGGGGAGGCCCCCAGTGAAAAACTGTTTTTT	CASSLGTGEAPSEKLFF
NA	few	TRBV27	TRBJ2-2	TGTGCCAGCAGTCCGGCCCACACCGGGGAGCTGTTTTTT	CASSPAHTGELFF
TRBD2	NA	TRBV7-6	TRBJ2-5	TGTGCCAGCAGCTTAGTTAGCGGGAAGTACTTC	CASSLVSGKYF
TRBD2	NA	TRBV6-5	TRBJ2-3	TGTGCCACCTCATCAAGCGGGAGGGCCAAAGATACGCAGTATTTT	CATSSSGRAKDTQYF
NA	NA	TRBV25-1	TRBJ2-6	TGTGCCAGCAGTAGAAACTCTGGGGCCAACGTCCTGACTTTC	CASSRNSGANVLTF
NA	NA	TRBV21-1	TRBJ2-2	TGTGCCAGCAGCAAAGCGATCAAGACTAGCGGGATAGACACCGGGGAGCTGTTTTTT	CASSKAIKTSGIDTGELFF
NA	once	TRBV28	TRBJ1-2	TGTGCCAGCAGTTTAGGAGGTAGAGCTAACTATGGCTACACCTTC	CASSLGGRANYGYTF
TRBD1	NA	TRBV7-9	TRBJ2-7	TGTGCCACCCAAAACCCGGGACAGGGGATCTACGAGCAGTACTTC	CATQNPGQGIYEQYF
NA	NA	TRBV19	TRBJ1-2	TGTGCCAGTAGCCGGGGTAACTATGGCTACACCTTC	CASSRGNYGYTF
TRBD1	NA	TRBV29-1	TRBJ2-5	TGCAGCGCCGGGGACAGGGTCGGAGAGACCCAGTACTTC	CSAGDRVGETQYF
NA	NA	TRBV4-1	TRBJ2-7	TGCGCCAGCAGCCAAGATCCCAGCTCCTACGAGCAGTACTTC	CASSQDPSSYEQYF
NA	NA	TRBV2	TRBJ2-3	TGTGCCAGCAGTGAGGTCGGGGTCAGCACAGATACGCAGTATTTT	CASSEVGVSTDTQYF
NA	NA	TRBV5-5	TRBJ2-1	TGTGCCAGCAGCTTCCGGGGGCAGGAGCAGTTCTTC	CASSFRGQEQFF
TRBD1	once	TRBV2	TRBJ1-3	TGTGCCAGCAGTGAAGGACCTCCCGGGACAGTCTCTGGAAACACCATATATTTT	CASSEGPPGTVSGNTIYF
TRBD1	NA	TRBV19	TRBJ2-2	TGTGCCAGTAGACGGGACAGAAACACCGGGGAGCTGTTTTTT	CASRRDRNTGELFF
TRBD2	NA	TRBV18	TRBJ2-1	TGTGCCAGCTCACCACCGGGTAGCGGGCCAGGCGGATTGACGGAGCAGTTCTTC	CASSPPGSGPGGLTEQFF
NA	NA	TRBV10-3	TRBJ1-5	TGTGCCATCAGTGATACTCGACAGTCGAATCAGCCCCAGCATTTT	CAISDTRQSNQPQHF
TRBD2	NA	TRBV4-1	TRBJ2-5	TGCGCCAGCAGCCAAGATGGTAGCGGGAGGGTGAGGGAGACCCAGTACTTC	CASSQDGSGRVRETQYF
TRBD2	NA	TRBV5-1	TRBJ2-1	TGCGCCAGCAGCCGTACACTAGCGGGGGGCTACAATGAGCAGTTCTTC	CASSRTLAGGYNEQFF
NA	NA	TRBV10-1	TRBJ1-2	TGCGCCAGCAGTGATAAGACCTATGGCTACACCTTC	CASSDKTYGYTF
TRBD1	NA	TRBV18	TRBJ1-3	TGTGCCAGCTCACCACGCTCGACTACAGGGGATTTGCTAAACACCATATATTTT	CASSPRSTTGDLLNTIYF
NA	NA	TRBV9	TRBJ1-4	TGTGCCAGCAGCGTAGAGAGGGGGGTAAATGAAAAACTGTTTTTT	CASSVERGVNEKLFF
TRBD2	NA	TRBV5-1	TRBJ2-4	TGCGCCAGCAGCTTGGAAGGGACTAGCGGGACGAAAAACATTCAGTACTTC	CASSLEGTSGTKNIQYF
TRBD1	NA	TRBV5-5	TRBJ2-7	TGTGCCAGCGGACGGGACAGCGAGTACTTC	CASGRDSEYF
NA	NA	TRBV19	TRBJ2-5	TGTGCCAGTAGTATGCCGGATCGGGAGACCCAGTACTTC	CASSMPDRETQYF
NA	NA	TRBV9	TRBJ1-3	TGTGCCAGCGGCCCTGACGGAAGCTCTGGAAACACCATATATTTT	CASGPDGSSGNTIYF
NA	NA	TRBV5-1	TRBJ2-3	TGCGCCAGCCGGGACTCTTGGGGGGATACGCAGTATTTT	CASRDSWGDTQYF
TRBD2	once	TRBV7-7	TRBJ2-2	TGTGCTAGCAGCCCTGGTGGGGGGGACACCGGGGAGCTGTTTTTT	CASSPGGGDTGELFF
NA	NA	TRBV7-8	TRBJ2-3	TGTGCCAGCAGCTTTTACAGGGAGGGCACAGATACGCAGTATTTT	CASSFYREGTDTQYF
NA	NA	TRBV28	TRBJ1-5	TGTGCCAGCAGTTTAAAGTACAGCATAGGACAGCCCCAGCATTTT	CASSLKYSIGQPQHF
NA	NA	TRBV27	TRBJ2-7	TGTGCCAGCAGTCGAGGGGGGTGGGAGCAGTACTTC	CASSRGGWEQYF
NA	NA	TRBV11-2	TRBJ2-5	TGTGCCAGCTGCCACCGTGGTCGCGACCAGACCCAGTACTTC	CASCHRGRDQTQYF
NA	NA	TRBV4-3	TRBJ1-2	TGCGCCAGCAGCCAAGGCAGGGGAGTAAACTATGGCTACACCTTC	CASSQGRGVNYGYTF
NA	NA	TRBV20-1	TRBJ2-1	TGCAGTGCGCGACCCGGCAATGAGCAGTTCTTC	CSARPGNEQFF
TRBD1	NA	TRBV18	TRBJ1-1	TGTGCCAGCTCACTGACCGGGACAGGGGCCCTTATGAACACTGAAGCTTTCTTT	CASSLTGTGALMNTEAFF
TRBD2	few	TRBV19	TRBJ2-5	TGTGCCAGTGGGACTAGCGGGAGTGAGACCCAGTACTTC	CASGTSGSETQYF
NA	once	TRBV6-5	TRBJ1-2	TGTGCCAGCAGCATCATATCAGCAAACTATGGCTACACCTTC	CASSIISANYGYTF
NA	NA	TRBV7-9	TRBJ2-1	TGTGCCAGCAACACGGGGTTGACTGAGCAGTTCTTC	CASNTGLTEQFF
NA	NA	TRBV27	TRBJ1-4	TGTGCCAGCAGTCCCCAGATACCCGCAACTAATGAAAAACTGTTTTTT	CASSPQIPATNEKLFF
NA	NA	TRBV10-2	TRBJ1-3	TGCGCCATCCAGAACTCTGGAGAAAACACCATATATTTT	CAIQNSGENTIYF
TRBD1	NA	TRBV15	TRBJ2-7	TGTGCCACCAGCACCCGGGACAGGGGGCGGTACGAGCAGTACTTC	CATSTRDRGRYEQYF
NA	NA	TRBV12-5	TRBJ2-5	TGTGCTAGTGTGGGCAGGTACCAAGAGACCCAGTACTTC	CASVGRYQETQYF
TRBD2	once	TRBV6-1	TRBJ2-1	TGTGCCAGCAGTGACCCAGCGGGGGCGGTCAATGAGCAGTTCTTC	CASSDPAGAVNEQFF
TRBD1	NA	TRBV19	TRBJ2-3	TGTGCCAGTAGTAGAGGACAGGGCGCAGATACGCAGTATTTT	CASSRGQGADTQYF
NA	NA	TRBV4-2	TRBJ2-7	TGTGCCAGCAGCCAGGACGAAAGGGCTTCCTACGAGCAGTACTTC	CASSQDERASYEQYF
NA	NA	TRBV6-1	TRBJ2-4	TGTGCCAGCACCCCAGATGCAGGGGCCAAAAACATTCAGTACTTC	CASTPDAGAKNIQYF
NA	NA	TRBV7-9	TRBJ2-2	TGTGCCAGCAGCTTTTGGGGACCAACGACCGGGGAGCTGTTTTTT	CASSFWGPTTGELFF
TRBD1	NA	TRBV11-2	TRBJ1-2	TGTGCCAGCATCGGACAGGGGAATGGCTACACCTTC	CASIGQGNGYTF